Each of the 30 T cell receptor beta chains below was sequenced from the same sample in a study of cytomegalovirus exposure and HLA in healthy donors. 60 Vbeta and 13 Jbeta primers were used in PCR. Here immunoSEQ multiplex PCR was the method, and the copy in TCRdb shows in-frame clones only, minus some. Its listing shows around 36,000 clones. The material sequenced was PBMCs. The receptors stem from a woman younger than 45 in good health and CMV-seropositive.

The CDR3 coding sequence is TGCGCCAGCAGCTATTCCACCCGGGACAGACGCTCCTACGAGCAGTACTTC. As protein: CASSYSTRDRRSYEQYF. The chain employs TRBV5-1 and TRBJ2-5; 7 nucleotides agree with TRBD1. The J call may not be correct, given that the DNA end is closer to TRBJ2-7. CDR3 length: 17 amino acids. Germline CDR1 is SGHRS and CDR2 is YFSETQ.

V gene TRBV28 combines with J gene TRBJ2-7; tentative D call: TRBD2 (6 bases). Trimming pared 4 bases from V and 3 bases from J, leaving 16 bases between. The CDR3 spans 15 residues. Germline lookup yields CDR1 MDHEN and CDR2 SYDVKM. The CDR3 nucleotides are TGTGCCAGCAGTTCCTCCGACCGGGAGAACTACGAGCAGTACTTC. Translated, it gives CASSSSDRENYEQYF.

J is TRBJ2-1 and V is TRBV29-1; D is ambiguous. CDR1 is SQVTM, CDR2 ANQGSEA, per germline. CDR3 length: 17 residues. V was pared by 1 base and J by 1 base, with 17 bases between. CDR3 in amino acids: CSVEVLPRGGSYNEQFF. DNA for the CDR3: TGCAGCGTTGAAGTCCTCCCGAGAGGTGGTTCCTACAATGAGCAGTTCTTC.

The rearrangement links TRBV19 to TRBJ1-3, with no clear D. CDR3 length: 17 amino acids. V was pared by 3 bases and J by 3 bases, with 18 bases between. Germline V gene lookup returns CDR1 LNHDA and CDR2 SQIVND (reference sequence). CDR3 residues: CASSISPRARRGNTIYF. CDR3 bases: TGTGCCAGTAGTATTTCCCCCCGAGCGAGGCGTGGAAACACCATATATTTT.

CDR3 DNA: TGTGCCAGCAGTGCCCTACAGGGGGCCGGGGAAGCTTTCTTT. Translating gives CASSALQGAGEAFF. V is TRBV28 and J is TRBJ1-1; TRBD1 matches 9 bases. The CDR3 loop spans 14 amino acids. Germline V gives CDR1 MDHEN, CDR2 SYDVKM. Trimming took 5 bases from V and 8 from J; bases not matched to a gene: 9. The full variable domain, in which reference TRBV28 and TRBJ1-1 provide the parts outside the CDR3, is DVKVTQSSRYLVKRTGEKVFLECVQDMDHENMFWYRQDPGLGLRLIYFSYDVKMKEKGDIPEGYSVSREKKERFSLILESASTNQTSMYLCASSALQGAGEAFFGQGTRLTVV.

CDR3 DNA sequence: TGCGCCAGCAGTGACCTCGGCGGGGTTATCACAGATACGCAGTATTTT. Its translation: CASSDLGGVITDTQYF. The chain employs TRBV10-1 and TRBJ2-3; possibly TRBD2 for D (6 bases). This CDR3 spans 16 amino acids. CDR1 and CDR2 (germline): WNHNN, SYGVQD (reference sequence). V gave up 3 bases and J gave up 2 bases, with 15 bases separating them.

Here the CDR3 DNA reads TGCGCCAGCAGTGAGTCGGTACTTTATGGCTACACCTTC. Its protein is CASSESVLYGYTF. The gene calls are TRBV10-1 and TRBJ1-2, with D hard to call. The CDR3 is 13 residues long. The ends were cut back, 0 bases at V and 5 bases at J, with 7 bases in the middle. CDR1 is WNHNN, CDR2 SYGVQD, per germline (reference sequence).

The J gene is TRBJ1-2, the V gene TRBV14; unclear D gene. V shed 1 base and J shed 4 bases, with 7 bases lying between them. The V gene's germline CDR1 is SGHDN and CDR2 FVKESK. The length of the CDR3 is 13 residues. For the CDR3, the DNA is TGTGCCAGCAGCCAAGGAGCATTCTATGGCTACACCTTC. The encoded protein is CASSQGAFYGYTF.

The chain links TRBV6-6 to TRBJ1-1; 10 nucleotides align to TRBD1. The CDR3 has 14 amino acids. V trimming: 6 bases; J trimming: 6 bases; junction bases outside the gene matches: 7. Germline lookup yields CDR1 MNHNY and CDR2 SVGAGI (reference sequence). This CDR3 reads CASSQDRGFPEAFF. The DNA of the CDR3 is TGTGCCAGCAGCCAGGACAGGGGGTTCCCTGAAGCTTTCTTT.

This chain connects TRBV5-1 to TRBJ1-2, with 8 bases matching TRBD1. V was clipped by 4 bases and J by 8 bases; unmatched bases: 7. The length of the CDR3 is 13 residues. Germline CDR1 reads SGHRS; CDR2 reads YFSETQ. CDR3 sequence (DNA): TGCGCCAGCAGCCGAGGACAGGGAGAGGGCTACACCTTC. Protein sequence: CASSRGQGEGYTF.

J is TRBJ1-6 and V is TRBV11-2; D is unresolved. The CDR3 has 15 amino acids. Germline CDR1 SGHAT, CDR2 FQNNGV. V was pared by 1 base and J by 7 bases, with 11 bases between. In DNA form, the CDR3 reads TGTGCCAGCAGCTTAGTGACTGGCAGAAATTCACCCCTCCACTTT. Protein: CASSLVTGRNSPLHF. The full variable domain, rest sourced from reference TRBV11-2 and TRBJ1-6, is EAGVAQSPRYKIIEKRQSVAFWCNPISGHATLYWYQQILGQGPKLLIQFQNNGVVDDSQLPKDRFSAERLKGVDSTLKIQPAKLEDSAVYLCASSLVTGRNSPLHFGNGTRLTVT.

V and J are TRBV5-1 and TRBJ1-1; 10 bases line up with TRBD1. The germline V gene encodes CDR1 SGHRS and CDR2 YFSETQ. This CDR3 spans 17 amino acids. V trimming: 0 bases; J trimming: 4 bases; junction bases outside the gene matches: 9. DNA for the CDR3: TGCGCCAGCAGCTTGGTATCCCCGGGACAGGGGATCACTGAAGCTTTCTTT. Translating gives CASSLVSPGQGITEAFF.

The chain is built from TRBV27 and TRBJ1-2; possibly TRBD1 for D (6 bases). Germline V gene lookup returns CDR1 MNHEY and CDR2 SMNVEV (reference sequence). This CDR3 contains 13 residues. V was cut by 6 bases and J by 7 bases, with 15 bases left in between. In nucleotides, the CDR3 is TGTGCCAGCAGCAAAACAGGGTCTGCTGGCTACACCTTC. Its translation is CASSKTGSAGYTF.

This rearrangement joins TRBV5-6 to TRBJ1-5, with 10 bases aligning to TRBD1. The germline CDR1 and CDR2 sequences are SGHDT and YYEEEE. The trim removed 4 bases at V and 4 bases at J, leaving 5 bases unmatched. This CDR3 spans 15 amino acids. DNA of the CDR3: TGTGCCAGCAGCGATCGGACAGGGGGGAATCAGCCCCAGCATTTT. Translation gives CASSDRTGGNQPQHF. Together with reference TRBV5-6 and TRBJ1-5, the CDR3 gives the full variable domain: DAGVTQSPTHLIKTRGQQVTLRCSPKSGHDTVSWYQQALGQGPQFIFQYYEEEERQRGNFPDRFSGHQFPNYSSELNVNALLLGDSALYLCASSDRTGGNQPQHFGDGTRLSIL.

CDR3 sequence (DNA): TGTGCCAGCACGACAGGGGTGAACACTGAAGCTTTCTTT. Its translation: CASTTGVNTEAFF. This chain uses TRBV6-1 with TRBJ1-1; the match to TRBD1 covers 8 bases. CDR3 size: 13 residues. Germline lookup yields CDR1 MNHNS and CDR2 SASEGT. Trimming at V came to 7 bases and at J to 0 bases, leaving 1 base not matched to a gene.

V is TRBV18 and J is TRBJ2-7; tentative D call: TRBD2 (6 bases). Between the trimmed V and J ends, which lost 3 bases and 5 bases, there was a span of 11 bases. The CDR3 has 13 amino acids. Germline values: CDR1 KGHSH, CDR2 LQKENI. CDR3 in amino acids: CASSPRGGDEQYF. CDR3 coding DNA: TGTGCCAGCTCACCCCGGGGCGGGGACGAGCAGTACTTC.

The rearrangement uses TRBV7-9 and TRBJ2-7; 11 bases fit TRBD1. V lost 5 bases and J lost 0; bases outside the gene matches: 15. CDR3 length: 19 residues. Germline-derived CDR1 and CDR2 are SEHNR and FQNEAQ (reference sequence). This CDR3 is CASSAPPPGQGVSSYEQYF. The CDR3 DNA reads TGTGCCAGCAGCGCCCCACCCCCGGGACAGGGGGTGAGCTCCTACGAGCAGTACTTC. Using reference TRBV7-9 and TRBJ2-7 for the parts outside the CDR3, the full variable domain is DTGVSQNPRHKITKRGQNVTFRCDPISEHNRLYWYRQTLGQGPEFLTYFQNEAQLEKSRLLSDRFSAERPKGSFSTLEIQRTEQGDSAMYLCASSAPPPGQGVSSYEQYFGPGTRLTVT.

The chain carries TRBV7-8 and TRBJ2-5, with 10 bases aligning to TRBD1. There are 12 residues in the CDR3. Looked up from germline, CDR1 is SGHVS and CDR2 is FQNEAQ. V lost 11 bases and J lost 3; bases outside the gene matches: 3. This CDR3 is CAGGQGEETQYF. CDR3 nucleotides: TGTGCCGGTGGACAGGGGGAAGAGACCCAGTACTTC.

The chain uses TRBV28 and TRBJ2-1; D gene uncertain. CDR3 length equals 16 residues. From germline, CDR1 is MDHEN and CDR2 SYDVKM. Trimming took off 5 bases at V and 0 bases at J, with 14 bases between the two ends. The CDR3 nucleotides read TGTGCCAGCAGTCCACTCGAGGTTAGCTCCTACAATGAGCAGTTCTTC. Amino acids: CASSPLEVSSYNEQFF.

The genes are TRBV10-3 and TRBJ1-2; tentatively, D is TRBD1 (5 bases). Germline CDR1 is ENHRY and CDR2 is SYGVKD. This CDR3 region has 12 residues. V lost 4 bases to trimming and J lost 8 bases, with 11 bases between them. CDR3 nucleotides: TGTGCCATCAGTGTTTCGGGGGGAGGCTACACCTTC. The encoded protein is CAISVSGGGYTF.

J is TRBJ2-3 and V is TRBV12-5; D ambiguous. The length of the CDR3 is 11 residues. Germline V gene lookup returns CDR1 LGHNT and CDR2 FRNRAP. Trimming left V 5 bases short and J 6 bases short, with 6 bases between. The CDR3 loop is CASGAADTQYF. Written as DNA, the CDR3 is TGTGCTAGTGGTGCCGCGGATACGCAGTATTTT. Looking up the rest from reference TRBV12-5 and TRBJ2-3 gives the full variable domain: DARVTQTPRHKVTEMGQEVTMRCQPILGHNTVFWYRQTMMQGLELLAYFRNRAPLDDSGMPKDRFSAEMPDATLATLKIQPSEPRDSAVYFCASGAADTQYFGPGTRLTVL.

The gene calls are TRBV5-1 and TRBJ1-1; D is undetermined. V lost 2 bases and J 1 base, leaving 9 bases between the germline ends. The CDR3 is 14 residues long. Germline CDR1 is SGHRS and CDR2 is YFSETQ. CDR3: CASSLQPGNTEAFF. CDR3 nucleotide sequence: TGCGCCAGCAGCTTACAACCAGGGAACACTGAAGCTTTCTTT.

The chain recombines TRBV6-6 with TRBJ2-5; possible D gene TRBD1, 5 bases. Germline values: CDR1 MNHNY, CDR2 SVGAGI (reference sequence). The CDR3 is 13 amino acids. Deletions cut 9 bases from V and 0 bases from J, with 11 bases between. The CDR3 coding sequence is TGTGCCAGTTCCTTACAGGACCAAGAGACCCAGTACTTC. Translated: CASSLQDQETQYF.

This chain uses TRBV28 with TRBJ2-3, with TRBD1 as a possible D gene (5 bases). Germline V CDR1 and CDR2: MDHEN, SYDVKM. V lost 2 bases to trimming and J lost 1 base, with 10 bases between them. This CDR3 has 15 residues. CDR3 sequence (DNA): TGTGCCAGCAGTTTAATCCTCAGGGGCACAGATACGCAGTATTTT. Encoded protein: CASSLILRGTDTQYF.

V and J are TRBV4-1 and TRBJ2-1; 9 bases line up with TRBD1. This CDR3 spans 15 amino acids. The ends lost 5 bases at V and 4 bases at J; junction bases unmatched: 6. Germline V gene lookup returns CDR1 MGHRA and CDR2 YSYEKL. CDR3 loop: CASSTGTGLYNEQFF. In DNA form, the CDR3 reads TGCGCCAGCAGCACCGGGACAGGGTTATACAATGAGCAGTTCTTC.

The chain recombines TRBV5-6 with TRBJ2-7; 9 positions agree with TRBD1. J gave up 3 bases and V 5 bases, and 0 bases lay outside the gene matches. There are 12 residues in the CDR3. The germline gives CDR1 SGHDT, CDR2 YYEEEE. CDR3 loop: CASRDRGYEQYF. CDR3 in DNA: TGTGCCAGCAGGGACAGGGGCTACGAGCAGTACTTC.

The CDR3 loop is CASSLDRGTLGYTQYF. CDR3 DNA sequence: TGTGCCAGCAGCTTAGACAGGGGGACACTAGGCTATACGCAGTATTTT. V is TRBV7-8 and J is TRBJ2-3; 8 bases match TRBD1. There are 16 residues in the CDR3. V lost 1 base to trimming and J lost 7 bases; unmatched junction nucleotides: 10. Looked up from germline, CDR1 is SGHVS and CDR2 is FQNEAQ.

The rearrangement joins TRBV28 to TRBJ2-7; 7 bases are a match to TRBD2. The V segment lost 5 bases and the J segment 2 bases; nucleotides outside the gene matches: 6. Germline lookup yields CDR1 MDHEN and CDR2 SYDVKM. The CDR3 has 14 residues. CDR3 residues: CASSTTSATYEQYF. The CDR3 DNA is TGTGCCAGCAGTACAACTAGCGCGACCTACGAGCAGTACTTC. The variable domain in full, completed from reference TRBV28 and TRBJ2-7, reads DVKVTQSSRYLVKRTGEKVFLECVQDMDHENMFWYRQDPGLGLRLIYFSYDVKMKEKGDIPEGYSVSREKKERFSLILESASTNQTSMYLCASSTTSATYEQYFGPGTRLTVT.

This chain links TRBV6-1 with TRBJ1-1, with 10 bases aligning to TRBD1. This CDR3 has 15 amino acids. J was trimmed by 0 bases and V by 4 bases; bases with no gene match: 2. CDR1 and CDR2 from the germline V gene are MNHNS and SASEGT. The CDR3 here is CASSGTGGLNTEAFF. CDR3 in DNA: TGTGCCAGCAGTGGGACAGGGGGATTGAACACTGAAGCTTTCTTT.

The CDR3 here is CASTSGGRGYTF. The CDR3 nucleotides read TGCGCCAGCACCTCAGGGGGCCGTGGCTACACCTTC. V usage is TRBV10-2 and J usage is TRBJ1-2; TRBD1 aligns across 8 bases. V lost 7 bases and J lost 7; bases outside the gene matches: 5. The CDR3 sequence is 12 residues long. The germline CDR1 and CDR2 sequences are WSHSY and SAAADI.